A single sample is the source of the 30 T cell receptor beta chains below, sequenced in a study of blood T cell repertoires in COVID-19. Assay: immunoSEQ multiplex PCR; the TCRdb copy retains only in-frame clones and omits some. The sample records about 260,000 clones, 75% to 90% being singletons. Sequenced: peripheral blood. These receptors were obtained from a woman between 40 and 55 years old with acute or convalescent COVID-19.

CDR3 sequence (DNA): TGTGCCAGCAGACAGTACTCTGGGGCCAACGTCCTGACTTTC. Translation: CASRQYSGANVLTF. The chain carries TRBV6-6 and TRBJ2-6, with D unclear. The V gene's germline CDR1 is MNHNY and CDR2 SVGAGI (reference sequence). The CDR3 has 14 residues. Trimming stripped 6 bases from V and 0 bases from J, with 6 bases between.

This chain uses TRBV2 with TRBJ2-3, with 11 bases aligning to TRBD1. Trimming cost V 6 bases and J 2 bases; bases outside gene matches: 4. Germline V gene data show CDR1 as SNHLY and CDR2 as FYNNEI. The CDR3 extends over 15 amino acids. The CDR3 loop is CASSEGQGDTDTQYF. The CDR3 nucleotides read TGTGCCAGCAGCGAGGGACAGGGGGACACAGATACGCAGTATTTT.

V and J are TRBV7-8 and TRBJ2-3; 9 nucleotides line up with TRBD2. The V gene's germline CDR1 is SGHVS and CDR2 FQNEAQ. The CDR3 runs 16 residues. The J segment lost 2 bases and the V segment lost 4 bases, leaving 7 bases of the junction unmatched. The CDR3 DNA is TGTGCCAGCAGCTCCTACCTAGCGGGGTCCACAGATACGCAGTATTTT. Amino acids: CASSSYLAGSTDTQYF.

The gene calls are TRBV7-3 and TRBJ2-1; 8 bases match TRBD2. Germline CDR1 and CDR2: SGHTA and FQGTGA. CDR3 length: 15 amino acids. Trimming at V came to 6 bases and at J to 4 bases, leaving 8 bases not matched to a gene. The CDR3, as DNA: TGTGCCAGCAGTCCGGGGAGCGGGGGATACAATGAGCAGTTCTTC. It encodes CASSPGSGGYNEQFF.

The CDR3 protein is CASSFDITYGYTF. The DNA for the CDR3 is TGTGCCAGCAGCTTCGACATAACCTATGGCTACACCTTC. The chain recombines TRBV7-9 with TRBJ1-2; D ambiguous. The V end lost 3 bases, the J end lost 4 bases, and 9 bases lay between the germline ends. Germline CDR1 SEHNR, CDR2 FQNEAQ (reference sequence). The CDR3 runs to 13 residues. The whole variable domain, filled in from reference TRBV7-9 and TRBJ1-2, reads DTGVSQNPRHKITKRGQNVTFRCDPISEHNRLYWYRQTLGQGPEFLTYFQNEAQLEKSRLLSDRFSAERPKGSFSTLEIQRTEQGDSAMYLCASSFDITYGYTFGSGTRLTVV.

V is TRBV29-1 and J is TRBJ1-4; 7 positions match TRBD1. The CDR3 runs to 13 residues. J was trimmed by 0 bases and V by 8 bases; bases with no gene match: 3. CDR1 is SQVTM, CDR2 ANQGSEA, per germline. For the CDR3, the DNA is TGCAGCACCAGGGGGACAACTAATGAAAAACTGTTTTTT. It specifies CSTRGTTNEKLFF.

In this sample, this clone turned up once. The V and J genes are TRBV5-1 and TRBJ2-1; maybe TRBD2 (6 bases). The CDR3 totals 15 residues. The germline V gene encodes CDR1 SGHRS and CDR2 YFSETQ. Trimming cost V 4 bases and J 6 bases, with 17 bases left between them. The CDR3 DNA reads TGCGCCAGCAGCCTTTTTCCCGGGACTCCCAATGAGCAGTTCTTC. Translated: CASSLFPGTPNEQFF.

V and J are TRBV7-9 and TRBJ2-3; D perhaps matches TRBD2 (5 bases). This CDR3 is 14 amino acids long. The V end lost 5 bases, the J end lost 4 bases, and 13 bases lay between the germline ends. Per the germline V gene, CDR1 is SEHNR and CDR2 is FQNEAQ (reference sequence). The CDR3, as DNA: TGTGCCAGCAGCGAAGGCGGGTTTGCAGATACGCAGTATTTT. Translation gives CASSEGGFADTQYF. The full variable domain, completed using reference TRBV7-9 and TRBJ2-3, is DTGVSQNPRHKITKRGQNVTFRCDPISEHNRLYWYRQTLGQGPEFLTYFQNEAQLEKSRLLSDRFSAERPKGSFSTLEIQRTEQGDSAMYLCASSEGGFADTQYFGPGTRLTVL.

V usage is TRBV7-9 and J usage is TRBJ2-3; 11 bases agree with TRBD2. Germline CDR1 is SEHNR and CDR2 is FQNEAQ (reference sequence). The trim removed 5 bases at V and 2 bases at J, leaving 6 bases unmatched. The CDR3 spans 16 residues. The CDR3 DNA follows: TGTGCCAGCAGCGCGGGACTAGCGGCAAACACAGATACGCAGTATTTT. This gives the protein CASSAGLAANTDTQYF.

The J gene is TRBJ1-2, the V gene TRBV5-4; the D gene is possibly TRBD1 (5 bases). Germline lookup yields CDR1 SGHNT and CDR2 YYREEE (reference sequence). V lost 4 bases and J lost 0, with 10 bases in between. The CDR3 is made up of 14 amino acids. CDR3 protein: CASSTGLSNYGYTF. CDR3 coding DNA: TGTGCCAGCAGCACGGGACTATCTAACTATGGCTACACCTTC.

The genes are TRBV2 and TRBJ2-3, with 12 bases identical to TRBD2. The CDR3 consists of 15 residues. CDR1 SNHLY and CDR2 FYNNEI come from the germline V gene. V trimming: 8 bases; J trimming: 0 bases; junction bases outside the gene matches: 3. The CDR3 sequence is CASEGLAGSTDTQYF. DNA of the CDR3: TGTGCCAGCGAGGGACTAGCGGGTAGCACAGATACGCAGTATTTT.

V is TRBV14 and J is TRBJ1-1; D unresolved. The V end was cut by 5 bases, the J end by 1 base, with 11 bases between. Germline CDR1 SGHDN, CDR2 FVKESK. The CDR3 runs to 14 residues. CDR3 loop: CASSSLDGNTEAFF. CDR3 bases: TGTGCCAGCAGCTCGCTAGACGGGAACACTGAAGCTTTCTTT.

This rearrangement joins TRBV18 to TRBJ1-1, with D perhaps matching TRBD1 (6 bases). The length of the CDR3 is 19 residues. Germline-derived CDR1 and CDR2 are KGHSH and LQKENI. Trimming pared 6 bases from V and 0 bases from J, leaving 26 bases between. The CDR3 loop reads CASSNDPTGIGRVNTEAFF. The DNA for the CDR3 is TGTGCCAGCTCGAACGACCCGACAGGAATCGGACGGGTGAACACTGAAGCTTTCTTT.

This chain links TRBV5-1 with TRBJ1-2; 8 bases line up with TRBD1. Germline V gives CDR1 SGHRS, CDR2 YFSETQ. The CDR3 runs to 15 residues. Unmatched junction bases numbered 5, after V lost 0 bases and J lost 4 bases. The CDR3 spells CASSLGDRLSYGYTF. CDR3 coding DNA: TGCGCCAGCAGCTTGGGGGACAGGCTTAGCTATGGCTACACCTTC.

The chain recombines TRBV5-4 with TRBJ2-5; 8 bases align to TRBD1. This CDR3 spans 14 amino acids. V gave up 2 bases and J gave up 5 bases; unmatched junction bases: 5. In germline, CDR1 is SGHNT, CDR2 YYREEE (reference sequence). The CDR3 loop reads CASSLQGVVETQYF. Written as DNA, the CDR3 is TGTGCCAGCAGCTTACAGGGGGTTGTGGAGACCCAGTACTTC.

On this clone itself: The sample has other DNA sequences that encode this CDR3 too. This chain links TRBV19 with TRBJ2-2; TRBD1 might be the D (5 bases). Per germline, CDR1 LNHDA and CDR2 SQIVND (reference sequence). V was shortened by 9 bases and J by 3 bases, with 11 bases between the two germline ends. CDR3 size: 13 residues. This CDR3 reads CASGLGDTGELFF. The CDR3 nucleotides are TGTGCCAGCGGGCTAGGGGACACCGGGGAGCTGTTTTTT.

In regard to this clone: Within the sample, other DNA sequences also encode this same CDR3. The genes are TRBV6-5 and TRBJ1-4; 9 bases map to TRBD1. Germline V gene sequence: CDR1 MNHEY, CDR2 SVGAGI. Trimming took 0 bases from V and 5 from J; bases not matched to a gene: 1. There are 15 residues in the CDR3. The CDR3 reads CASSYSDRGNEKLFF. Here the CDR3 DNA reads TGTGCCAGCAGTTACTCCGACAGGGGGAATGAAAAACTGTTTTTT.

This chain connects TRBV28 to TRBJ1-5; 12 bases are a match to TRBD1. Per the germline V gene, CDR1 is MDHEN and CDR2 is SYDVKM. The CDR3 is 18 residues long. J gave up 5 bases and V 1 base, and 9 bases lay outside the gene matches. The CDR3 bases are TGTGCCAGCAGTTTATTTGGGACAGGGGGCTTAAACCATCAGCCCCAGCATTTT. Translated: CASSLFGTGGLNHQPQHF.

The chain combines TRBV20-1 with TRBJ1-5, with no clear D. Trimming took off 3 bases at V and 5 bases at J, with 11 bases between the two ends. This CDR3 spans 13 amino acids. Germline CDR1 DFQATT, CDR2 SNEGSKA (reference sequence). CDR3: CSASPEADQPQHF. The CDR3 region has the DNA TGCAGTGCTAGTCCAGAGGCTGATCAGCCCCAGCATTTT.

The chain is built from TRBV7-6 and TRBJ1-1; 8 bases fit TRBD1. Looked up from germline, CDR1 is SGHVS and CDR2 is FNYEAQ. V trimming: 5 bases; J trimming: 3 bases; junction bases outside the gene matches: 11. This CDR3 has 16 residues. DNA of the CDR3: TGTGCCAGCAGCAACCGACCGACAGGGGAGTACACTGAAGCTTTCTTT. As protein: CASSNRPTGEYTEAFF.

The chain is built from TRBV2 and TRBJ1-1; D may be TRBD1 (5 bases). CDR1 SNHLY and CDR2 FYNNEI come from the germline V gene. The CDR3 is made up of 14 amino acids. Trimming stripped 7 bases from V and 0 bases from J, with 12 bases between. The DNA for the CDR3 is TGTGCCAGCATGGGACTCCGGCTGAACACTGAAGCTTTCTTT. Its translation is CASMGLRLNTEAFF.

The gene calls are TRBV5-6 and TRBJ2-4; tentative D call: TRBD1 (5 bases). The CDR3 contains 15 residues. V gave up 3 bases and J gave up 8 bases, with 18 bases separating them. Per germline, CDR1 SGHDT and CDR2 YYEEEE. CDR3 sequence: CASSSWVPRGDIQYF. The CDR3, as DNA: TGTGCCAGCAGCTCGTGGGTGCCTAGGGGTGACATTCAGTACTTC.

The CDR3 sequence: CASSLRGGYNEQFF. CDR3 bases: TGTGCCAGCAGCCTCCGGGGAGGGTACAATGAGCAGTTCTTC. The J gene is TRBJ2-1, the V gene TRBV7-2; TRBD2 matches at 7 bases. This CDR3 comprises 14 residues. CDR1 and CDR2 (germline): SGHTA, FQGNSA. V lost 5 bases, J lost 4 bases, and 5 bases stayed unmatched.

The gene calls are TRBV11-2 and TRBJ1-6; perhaps TRBD1 as D (6 bases). Per germline, CDR1 SGHAT and CDR2 FQNNGV. Trimming pared 0 bases from V and 6 bases from J, leaving 12 bases between. The CDR3 covers 16 residues. CDR3 DNA sequence: TGTGCCAGCAGCTTAGAGTCAGGGGTGTTTAATTCACCCCTCCACTTT. Amino acid sequence: CASSLESGVFNSPLHF.

This clone was observed a few times. As DNA, the CDR3 is TGCGCCAGCAGCTTGGGGACAGGATCTAGCACAGATACGCAGTATTTT. Its translation: CASSLGTGSSTDTQYF. This rearrangement joins TRBV5-1 to TRBJ2-3; 7 nucleotides match TRBD1. V lost 0 bases, J lost 0 bases, and 4 bases stayed unmatched. The CDR3 covers 16 residues. Germline lookup yields CDR1 SGHRS and CDR2 YFSETQ.

V gene TRBV21-1 combines with J gene TRBJ1-3; the tabulated D call, TRBD1, remains unverified against the DNA. TRBV21-1 is flagged as a pseudogene. This CDR3 is 18 amino acids long. CDR3 sequence reads: CASSNHRTGGSSGNTIYF. The CDR3 DNA follows: TGTGCCAGCAGCAATCACAGGACAGGGGGGAGCTCTGGAAACACCATATATTTT.

This clone was recorded once. V gene TRBV24-1 combines with J gene TRBJ1-2; perhaps TRBD1 as D (6 bases). The V and J ends lost 2 bases and 4 bases respectively, with 13 bases between them. CDR1 is KGHDR and CDR2 is SFDVKD in the germline V gene. The CDR3 is made up of 15 amino acids. CDR3 sequence (DNA): TGTGCCACCAGTGATTCCGGTACAGGGATCTATGGCTACACCTTC. It codes for CATSDSGTGIYGYTF.

The chain couples TRBV29-1 to TRBJ1-2, with 9 bases aligning to TRBD1. The CDR3 runs 12 residues. Per the germline V gene, CDR1 is SQVTM and CDR2 is ANQGSEA. V was clipped by 5 bases and J by 8 bases; unmatched bases: 6. The CDR3 sequence: CSVTGGGGGYTF. In DNA, the CDR3 is TGCAGCGTTACAGGGGGCGGTGGGGGCTACACCTTC.

This chain uses TRBV5-1 with TRBJ1-1, with 7 nucleotides matching TRBD1. The V gene end was trimmed by 4 bases and the J gene end by 4 bases; junction bases not matched to a gene: 10. Looked up from germline, CDR1 is SGHRS and CDR2 is YFSETQ. This CDR3 region has 15 residues. For the CDR3, the DNA is TGCGCCAGCAGCCCAGTTGGAGGGGGCGGCACTGAAGCTTTCTTT. This translates into CASSPVGGGGTEAFF.

The J gene is TRBJ2-7, the V gene TRBV5-6; the match to TRBD1 covers 9 bases. The CDR3 spans 16 residues. V shed 3 bases and J 4 bases; nucleotides not matched to a gene: 11. The germline V gene encodes CDR1 SGHDT and CDR2 YYEEEE. In nucleotides, the CDR3 is TGTGCCAGCAGCTCACGTCCGGGACAGGGTGATTACGAGCAGTACGTC. Encoded protein: CASSSRPGQGDYEQYV.